Following are 32 T cell receptor beta chains from one sample sequenced in a study of regulatory T cells in long-lasting Graves disease. As to time point: persistent/refractory GD, antithyroid drugs over 5 years with positive TRAb. Scientists built the TCR library using RNA that was extracted from PBMCs. Through Arm-PCR of CDR3 regions and iRepertoire HTBI primers, TCR beta libraries were built. TCRdb re-analysed the multiplex PCR reads in MiXCR, keeping a single row per CDR3 protein. The repertoire holds about 400,000 distinct CDR3 sequences, with about 20% as singletons. Specimen: peripheral blood mononuclear cells (PBMCs), collected when the disease was refractory, from a patient treated with antithyroid drugs. These receptors came from a female donor with Graves disease.

In its sample, this clonotype was seen many times. The J gene is TRBJ1-5, the V gene TRBV28, with D hard to call. Germline CDR1 reads MDHEN; CDR2 reads SYDVKM. The V end lost 5 bases, the J end lost 2 bases, and 16 bases lay between the germline ends. The CDR3 extends over 16 amino acids. The CDR3, as DNA: TGTGCCAGCAGTCCCCACCGAGGTCAGGGCAATCAGCCCCAGCATTTT. It yields the protein CASSPHRGQGNQPQHF.

The chain combines TRBV6-5 with TRBJ2-1; D is possibly TRBD1 or TRBD2 (5 bases each). Trimming left V 2 bases short and J 7 bases short, with 12 bases between. Germline CDR1 is MNHEY and CDR2 is SVGAGI. CDR3 size: 14 residues. The CDR3 is CASSYGDPPNEQFF. The CDR3 DNA follows: TGTGCCAGCAGTTACGGGGACCCCCCGAATGAGCAGTTCTTC.

The chain couples TRBV7-8 to TRBJ1-6, with TRBD1 as a possible D gene (5 bases). Germline CDR1 SGHVS, CDR2 FQNEAQ. The CDR3 extends over 15 amino acids. With 8 bases removed from V and 5 bases from J, the gap between germline ends came to 16 bases. The CDR3 DNA follows: TGTGCCAGCTTGTTAGGGGCGGTCGATAATTCACCCCTCCACTTT. Translated, it gives CASLLGAVDNSPLHF.

J is TRBJ1-5 and V is TRBV20-1; D might be TRBD1 (5 bases). The germline V gene has CDR1 DFQATT and CDR2 SNEGSKA (reference sequence). V was pared by 5 bases and J by 10 bases, with 24 bases between. The CDR3 totals 15 residues. CDR3 in amino acids: CSAPLGEGQAQPQHF. In DNA form, the CDR3 reads TGCAGTGCTCCCCTCGGGGAGGGGCAGGCCCAACCCCAGCATTTT.

This chain's CDR3 is CASSILDTLNQPQHF. The CDR3 DNA reads as TGTGCCAGTAGTATTTTGGACACACTCAATCAGCCCCAGCATTTT. J is TRBJ1-5 and V is TRBV19, with D perhaps matching TRBD1 (5 bases). The CDR3 totals 15 residues. Trimming shortened V by 3 bases and J by 3 bases, and 12 bases separated the two germline ends. Germline values: CDR1 LNHDA, CDR2 SQIVND (reference sequence).

This clonotype was detected ten times or more. The chain couples TRBV12-3 or TRBV12-4 to TRBJ1-1; D ambiguous. The CDR3 is 13 residues long. Trimming took off 3 bases at V and 1 base at J, with 6 bases between the two ends. The CDR3 region is CASSFQWNTEAFF. The DNA of the CDR3 is TGTGCCAGCAGTTTTCAGTGGAACACTGAAGCTTTCTTT.

This clonotype was detected once. The V gene is TRBV19, the J gene TRBJ2-2, with 12 nucleotides matching TRBD2. Germline CDR1 reads LNHDA; CDR2 reads SQIVND (reference sequence). This CDR3 spans 15 amino acids. V lost 6 bases and J lost 6; bases outside the gene matches: 5. The CDR3 sequence is CASSPGLAGSGELFF. For the CDR3, the DNA is TGTGCCAGTAGCCCCGGACTAGCGGGATCCGGGGAGCTGTTTTTT.

The chain couples TRBV12-3 or TRBV12-4 to TRBJ2-2; D is possibly TRBD1 (5 bases). The CDR3 has 15 residues. Between the trimmed V and J ends, which lost 6 bases and 0 bases, there was a span of 11 bases. CDR3 region: CASRDDRPNTGELFF. DNA for the CDR3: TGTGCCAGCAGGGATGACAGACCGAACACCGGGGAGCTGTTTTTT.

This clonotype was found a few times. This sequence joins TRBV11-2 and TRBJ2-5; 15 bases map to TRBD2. Trimming took 5 bases from V and 5 from J; bases not matched to a gene: 3. The germline V gene encodes CDR1 SGHAT and CDR2 FQNNGV. There are 15 residues in the CDR3. This CDR3 is CASSRTSGRVETQYF. Written as DNA, the CDR3 is TGTGCCAGCAGCAGGACTAGCGGGAGGGTCGAGACCCAGTACTTC.

This clonotype was observed many times. The V gene is TRBV30, the J gene TRBJ2-5; the D gene is possibly TRBD1 (6 bases). Trimming removed 0 bases from V and 5 bases from J, with 10 bases in between. Germline-derived CDR1 and CDR2 are GTSNPN and SVGIG (reference sequence). The CDR3 runs to 13 residues. In DNA form, the CDR3 reads TGTGCCTGGAGTGTACGGCAGGGGGAGACCCAGTACTTC. As protein: CAWSVRQGETQYF.

The V and J genes are TRBV29-1 and TRBJ2-2, with TRBD2 matching 7 bases. J gave up 4 bases and V 4 bases, and 6 bases lay outside the gene matches. CDR3 length: 14 residues. Germline CDR1 SQVTM, CDR2 ANQGSEA. The DNA of the CDR3 is TGCAGCGTTGCGGCTAGCGGCGTCACCGGGGAGCTGTTTTTT. It translates to CSVAASGVTGELFF.

The chain is built from TRBV7-2 and TRBJ2-6; D is unclear. Trimming stripped 7 bases from V and 1 base from J, with 8 bases between. Germline V gene sequence: CDR1 SGHTA, CDR2 FQGNSA. The CDR3 spans 14 residues. CDR3 DNA sequence: TGTGCCAGCACACCAGCTTCTGGGGCCAACGTCCTGACTTTC. It encodes CASTPASGANVLTF.

Only a few counts were recorded for this clonotype. The chain carries TRBV29-1 and TRBJ2-5; D is unresolved. The CDR3 length is 12 residues. From germline, CDR1 is SQVTM and CDR2 ANQGSEA. V lost 4 bases and J lost 5, with 11 bases in between. This CDR3 reads CSVVSRTETQYF. CDR3 in DNA: TGCAGCGTTGTGTCCCGGACGGAGACCCAGTACTTC.

The chain recombines TRBV5-8 with TRBJ2-7, with a weak D call TRBD2 (5 bases). V dropped 0 bases and J dropped 6 bases, with 16 bases sitting between them. This CDR3 has 15 residues. Germline CDR1 SGHTS, CDR2 YDEGEE. DNA for the CDR3: TGTGCCAGCAGCTTGGTACTAGGTGACTACGGCGAGCAGTACTTC. Translated, it gives CASSLVLGDYGEQYF.

In this sample, this clonotype turned up a few times. The chain uses TRBV7-2 and TRBJ2-7; 9 positions agree with TRBD2. With 6 bases clipped from V and 4 bases from J, the junction kept 7 bases outside the gene matches. The CDR3 extends over 14 amino acids. Germline V lookup: CDR1 SGHTA, CDR2 FQGNSA. The CDR3 region is CASRYSGSGYEQYF. DNA of the CDR3: TGTGCCAGCAGATATAGCGGGAGTGGGTACGAGCAGTACTTC.

This clonotype appeared a few times. The chain recombines TRBV6-1 with TRBJ2-5, with D possibly TRBD2 on 6 matching bases. The V gene lost 5 bases and the J gene lost 6 bases, with 13 bases spanning the gap. In germline, CDR1 is MNHNS, CDR2 SASEGT. This CDR3 comprises 13 residues. The CDR3 bases are TGTGCCAGCAGTAACATCGGGGGTCAGACCCAGTACTTC. Translated, it gives CASSNIGGQTQYF.

The chain combines TRBV6-1 with TRBJ1-2, with D tentatively TRBD1 (5 bases). Germline values: CDR1 MNHNS, CDR2 SASEGT. Trimming shortened V by 6 bases and J by 12 bases, and 20 bases separated the two germline ends. The CDR3 has 13 residues. CDR3 region: CASSAGPGLGHTF. CDR3 bases: TGTGCCAGCAGCGCCGGGCCAGGGCTCGGCCACACCTTC.

This clonotype has ten or more counts. The rearrangement joins TRBV28 to TRBJ1-2; tentative D call: TRBD1 (6 bases). The germline CDR1 and CDR2 sequences are MDHEN and SYDVKM. The V gene lost 4 bases and the J gene lost 7 bases, with 10 bases spanning the gap. The CDR3 is 12 residues long. CDR3 amino acids: CASSSGDVGYTF. The DNA of the CDR3 is TGTGCCAGCAGTTCAGGGGATGTTGGCTACACCTTC.

Worth noting for this clonotype: A read error may explain this, as a much larger clone is one base away. The chain is built from TRBV5-1 and TRBJ2-7, with D maybe TRBD1 (5 bases). The CDR3 length is 14 residues. The V gene's germline CDR1 is SGHRS and CDR2 YFSETQ. The V and J ends lost 4 bases and 3 bases respectively, with 14 bases between them. In DNA form, the CDR3 reads TGCGCCAGCAGCGCACATGAACAGGACTACGAGCAGTACTTC. Translating gives CASSAHEQDYEQYF. Complete variable domain (other parts from reference TRBV5-1 and TRBJ2-7): KAGVTQTPRYLIKTRGQQVTLSCSPISGHRSVSWYQQTPGQGLQFLFEYFSETQRNKGNFPGRFSGRQFSNSRSEMNVSTLELGDSALYLCASSAHEQDYEQYFGPGTRLTVT.

Many counts were recorded for this clonotype. V gene TRBV27 combines with J gene TRBJ2-7; 8 positions agree with TRBD1. This CDR3 has 16 residues. CDR1 is MNHEY, CDR2 SMNVEV, per germline (reference sequence). The V and J ends lost 8 bases and 0 bases, in that order; junction bases with no gene match: 12. The CDR3 DNA reads TGTGCCAGCCGAGTTTATAGGGGACAGGTCTCCTACGAGCAGTACTTC. Amino acid sequence: CASRVYRGQVSYEQYF.

V usage is TRBV29-1 and J usage is TRBJ2-4, with D hard to call. The CDR3 has 11 amino acids. The V gene lost 4 bases and the J gene lost 13 bases, with 14 bases spanning the gap. Germline V gene sequence: CDR1 SQVTM, CDR2 ANQGSEA. This chain's CDR3 is CSVVMLGDQYF. CDR3 nucleotides: TGCAGCGTTGTCATGTTAGGTGACCAGTACTTC. The whole variable domain, filled in from reference TRBV29-1 and TRBJ2-4, reads SAVISQKPSRDICQRGTSLTIQCQVDSQVTMMFWYRQQPGQSLTLIATANQGSEATYESGFVIDKFPISRPNLTFSTLTVSNMSPEDSSIYLCSVVMLGDQYFGAGTRLSVL.

This clonotype was seen ten or more times. The CDR3 coding sequence is TGTGCCAGCAGTTTGGTCAGATTAAACACCGGGGAGCTGTTTTTT. Protein: CASSLVRLNTGELFF. The gene calls are TRBV28 and TRBJ2-2, with no clear D. Germline-derived CDR1 and CDR2 are MDHEN and SYDVKM. The CDR3 is 15 amino acids. V was clipped by 3 bases and J by 2 bases, with 10 bases between them.

The sample holds many counts of this clonotype. The chain uses TRBV7-8 and TRBJ2-5, with 10 bases lining up with TRBD2. The germline gives CDR1 SGHVS, CDR2 FQNEAQ. Unmatched junction bases numbered 14, after V lost 5 bases and J lost 5 bases. The CDR3 has 17 amino acids. CDR3 in amino acids: CASSPSYALAGVETQYF. CDR3 sequence (DNA): TGTGCCAGCAGCCCATCTTACGCGCTAGCGGGAGTGGAGACCCAGTACTTC.

A word on this clonotype: With a much larger clone just one base away, this may be a read error. In DNA form, the CDR3 reads TGTGCCTGGAGAAAACAGGGGGTAGAGACCCAGCACTTC. It translates to CAWRKQGVETQHF. The chain recombines TRBV30 with TRBJ2-5, with 8 bases that match TRBD1. This CDR3 region has 13 residues. CDR1 GTSNPN and CDR2 SVGIG come from the germline V gene (reference sequence). Full variable domain (remainder filled in from reference TRBV30 and TRBJ2-5): SQTIHQWPATLVQPVGSPLSLECTVEGTSNPNLYWYRQAAGRGLQLLFYSVGIGQISSEVPQNLSASRPQDRQFILSSKKLLLSDSGFYLCAWRKQGVETQHFGPGTRLLVL.

The chain employs TRBV30 and TRBJ1-1; D ambiguous. V lost 2 bases and J lost 1, with 8 bases in between. Germline V gives CDR1 GTSNPN, CDR2 SVGIG (reference sequence). The CDR3 runs 13 residues. In nucleotides, the CDR3 is TGTGCCTGGAGTCGAACGGGGAACACTGAAGCTTTCTTT. This sequence encodes CAWSRTGNTEAFF. The full variable domain, rest sourced from reference TRBV30 and TRBJ1-1, is SQTIHQWPATLVQPVGSPLSLECTVEGTSNPNLYWYRQAAGRGLQLLFYSVGIGQISSEVPQNLSASRPQDRQFILSSKKLLLSDSGFYLCAWSRTGNTEAFFGQGTRLTVV.

The chain has TRBV20-1 and TRBJ1-1, with D maybe TRBD1 (5 bases). This CDR3 spans 14 amino acids. CDR1 and CDR2 (germline): DFQATT, SNEGSKA (reference sequence). Trimming pared 6 bases from V and 1 base from J, leaving 15 bases between. CDR3 sequence: CSAKYSQGNTEAFF. CDR3 bases: TGCAGTGCCAAATACTCGCAGGGGAACACTGAAGCTTTCTTT.

Only a few counts were recorded for this clonotype. This rearrangement joins TRBV4-1 to TRBJ1-1; D is ambiguous. The CDR3 extends over 14 amino acids. Germline loops: CDR1 MGHRA, CDR2 YSYEKL. Trimming shortened V by 1 base and J by 4 bases, and 10 bases separated the two germline ends. The CDR3 DNA reads as TGCGCCAGCAGCCAAGTAGGGTTGGGCACTGAAGCTTTCTTT. Protein: CASSQVGLGTEAFF.

The rearrangement links TRBV11-3 to TRBJ1-6; D is perhaps TRBD1 (5 bases). This CDR3 is 14 amino acids long. Trimming removed 4 bases from V and 4 bases from J, with 8 bases in between. Germline CDR1 SGHNT, CDR2 YENEEA. CDR3 sequence (DNA): TGTGCCAGCAGCTCGGGACGGTATAATTCACCCCTCCACTTT. Its translation: CASSSGRYNSPLHF.

On this clonotype itself: Since a much larger clone is just one base distant, this may be a read error. The CDR3 loop reads CASSGLRRELFF. In DNA, the CDR3 is TGTGCCAGCAGCGGTCTGAGAAGGGAGCTGTTTTTT. This chain uses TRBV11-2 with TRBJ2-2; no reliable D call. This CDR3 has 12 amino acids. Germline loops: CDR1 SGHAT, CDR2 FQNNGV. The V end lost 5 bases, the J end lost 9 bases, and 10 bases lay between the germline ends.

The chain recombines TRBV29-1 with TRBJ2-7, with 8 bases aligning to TRBD2. The CDR3 loop spans 13 amino acids. V dropped 3 bases and J dropped 6; count of bases not matched to a gene: 7. CDR1 is SQVTM, CDR2 ANQGSEA, per germline. In DNA, the CDR3 is TGCAGCGTTGATACACGGGGGGGCGGCGAGCAGTACTTC. Encoded protein: CSVDTRGGGEQYF.

DNA for the CDR3: TGCGCCAGCAGTCAGGGGGTTTTAGTAACCTACGAGCAGTACTTC. Translating gives CASSQGVLVTYEQYF. The genes are TRBV4-3 and TRBJ2-7; 7 bases map to TRBD1. V shed 6 bases, J shed 2 bases, and the junction held 10 bases outside the gene matches. Germline V gives CDR1 LGHNA, CDR2 YSLEER. The CDR3 loop spans 15 amino acids.

This chain joins TRBV19 and TRBJ2-1, with 11 bases that match TRBD1. Germline CDR1 LNHDA, CDR2 SQIVND (reference sequence). With V trimmed by 3 bases and J by 6 bases, 7 bases remained unmatched. The CDR3 loop spans 16 amino acids. CDR3 loop: CASSIWTGTGGNEQFF. CDR3 DNA: TGTGCCAGTAGTATCTGGACCGGGACAGGGGGCAATGAGCAGTTCTTC. Variable domain in full (rest from reference TRBV19 and TRBJ2-1): DGGITQSPKYLFRKEGQNVTLSCEQNLNHDAMYWYRQDPGQGLRLIYYSQIVNDFQKGDIAEGYSVSREKKESFPLTVTSAQKNPTAFYLCASSIWTGTGGNEQFFGPGTRLTVL.